This T cell receptor (beta chain) was profiled in a study of shared clonotypes between healthy human individuals. In the study overall: Participating donors consisted of a couple of women and a few men aged 18 to 49.

The CDR3 has 16 amino acids. TCRdb's table, derived via immunoSEQ multiplex PCR, lists solely in-frame clones and lacks some. Here the sample spans 2 million to 2.5 million clones, 93% being singletons. Naive CD8 populations comprised CD45RO-negative cells positively selected for CCR7, excluding terminally differentiated effector memory CD45RA+ cells. The sample holds one count of this clone. This receptor was taken from a man aged 18-30 years in good health. Some clones in this sample may be carry-over from other donors' samples. What was sequenced was naive CD8+ T cells from PBMCs. The V call is TRBV21-1, the J call TRBJ1-4. TRBV21-1 is flagged as a pseudogene. CDR3 protein: CASKPPLGAANEKLFF. The CDR3 DNA follows: TGTGCCAGCAAGCCCCCCCTGGGTGCGGCTAATGAAAAACTGTTTTTT.